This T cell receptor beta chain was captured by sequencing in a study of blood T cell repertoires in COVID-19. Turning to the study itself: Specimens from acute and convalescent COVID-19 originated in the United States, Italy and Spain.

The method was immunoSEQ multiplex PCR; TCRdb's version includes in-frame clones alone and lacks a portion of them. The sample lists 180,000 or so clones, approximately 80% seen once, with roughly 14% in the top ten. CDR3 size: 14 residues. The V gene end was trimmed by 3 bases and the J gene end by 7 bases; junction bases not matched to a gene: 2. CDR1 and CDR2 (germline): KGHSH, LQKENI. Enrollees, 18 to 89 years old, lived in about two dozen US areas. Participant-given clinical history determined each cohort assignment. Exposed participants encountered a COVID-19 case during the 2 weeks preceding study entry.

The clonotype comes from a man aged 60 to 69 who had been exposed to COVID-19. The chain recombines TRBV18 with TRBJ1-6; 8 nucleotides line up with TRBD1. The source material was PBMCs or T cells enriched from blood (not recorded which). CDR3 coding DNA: TGTGCCAGCTCACCGACAGGGGCGAATTCACCCCTCCACTTT. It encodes CASSPTGANSPLHF.